This T cell receptor (beta chain) was documented in a study of T cells in Graves' hyperthyroidism and ophthalmopathy. Study-wide context: The blood sample was taken at first diagnosis, before treatment began.

Template material for amplifying TCR beta CDR3 regions consisted of RNA transcripts. The HTBI primer set served for first-round RT-PCR of the TCR CDR3. MiXCR, run by TCRdb on the multiplex PCR reads, gives a single entry per CDR3 protein. The sample carries fewer than 400,000 distinct CDR3 sequences, over 12% recorded once. The clonotype originates from a man aged 45-65 years with Graves' ophthalmopathy. Material: blood.

The CDR3 sequence: CASSLRETGGGDEQYF. The CDR3 region has the DNA TGCGCCAGCAGCTTGCGGGAAACAGGGGGCGGCGACGAGCAGTACTTC. The chain links TRBV5-1 to TRBJ2-7; TRBD1 matches at 9 bases. Germline V CDR1 and CDR2: SGHRS, YFSETQ. V was pared by 1 base and J by 5 bases, with 10 bases of the junction left unmatched. There are 16 residues in the CDR3.